The next 20 T cell receptor beta chains were all read from a single sample in a study of control samples from healthy donors and cancer patients. Some clones are missing from TCRdb's copy, which holds only in-frame ones; the method was immunoSEQ multiplex PCR. The data show over 25,000 clones, around nine tenths seen once. The sequenced material came from PBMCs. These receptors came from a woman aged 40-49 years with lung cancer.

A word on this clone: This sample also contains other DNA sequences that code for the same CDR3. This chain links TRBV12-3 or TRBV12-4 with TRBJ1-1; tentative D call: TRBD1 (5 bases). The CDR3 loop spans 13 amino acids. V lost 5 bases to trimming and J lost 0 bases, with 7 bases between them. CDR3: CASSRGVNTEAFF. CDR3 sequence (DNA): TGTGCCAGCAGTCGGGGGGTGAACACTGAAGCTTTCTTT.

The chain carries TRBV29-1 and TRBJ2-5, with D possibly matching TRBD2 (5 bases). V was clipped by 8 bases and J by 2 bases, with 12 bases between them. Germline lookup yields CDR1 SQVTM and CDR2 ANQGSEA. This CDR3 is built from 12 residues. The CDR3 bases are TGCAGCATAGAAGCGGCACAAGAGACCCAGTACTTC. Translation gives CSIEAAQETQYF.

A single count supports this clone. This chain connects TRBV14 to TRBJ1-3; D is ambiguous. V dropped 2 bases and J dropped 2 bases, with 10 bases sitting between them. The V gene's germline CDR1 is SGHDN and CDR2 FVKESK. CDR3 length: 15 amino acids. The CDR3 is CASSQYLAPGNTIYF. As DNA, the CDR3 is TGTGCCAGCAGCCAATACCTAGCCCCTGGAAACACCATATATTTT. The complete variable domain, with remaining parts taken from reference TRBV14 and TRBJ1-3, reads EAGVTQFPSHSVIEKGQTVTLRCDPISGHDNLYWYRRVMGKEIKFLLHFVKESKQDESGMPNNRFLAERTGGTYSTLKVQPAELEDSGVYFCASSQYLAPGNTIYFGEGSWLTVV.

The chain employs TRBV6-2 or TRBV6-3 and TRBJ1-2, with TRBD1 matching over 10 bases. With V trimmed by 1 base and J by 5 bases, 7 bases remained unmatched. CDR3 length: 16 amino acids. From germline, CDR1 is MNHEY and CDR2 SVGEGT. CDR3 sequence: CASSYLGQGPSYGYTF. Here the CDR3 DNA reads TGTGCCAGCAGTTACTTGGGACAGGGGCCTTCATATGGCTACACCTTC.

V usage is TRBV2 and J usage is TRBJ1-5, with D perhaps matching TRBD1 (6 bases). The CDR3 runs to 14 residues. Germline V CDR1 and CDR2: SNHLY, FYNNEI. V lost 6 bases to trimming and J lost 3 bases, with 12 bases between them. CDR3 DNA: TGTGCCAGCAGGGCTGACAGGAACAATCAGCCCCAGCATTTT. Encoded protein: CASRADRNNQPQHF.

The V call is TRBV9, the J call TRBJ2-1; 9 bases map to TRBD1. Germline lookup yields CDR1 SGDLS and CDR2 YYNGEE. The CDR3 spans 15 residues. Losses at the gene ends were 4 bases for V and 8 bases for J; bases not matched to a gene: 10. Here the CDR3 DNA reads TGTGCCAGCAGCCCCACCGGGACAGGGCTGCATGAGCAGTTCTTC. The encoded protein is CASSPTGTGLHEQFF.

CDR3 DNA: TGTGCCAGCAGTTTTACTAACACCGGGGAGCTGTTTTTT. Amino acids: CASSFTNTGELFF. This chain links TRBV12-3 or TRBV12-4 with TRBJ2-2; D ambiguous. This CDR3 is 13 amino acids long. V lost 3 bases to trimming and J lost 2 bases, with 4 bases between them.

A few counts support this clone. The chain has TRBV5-1 and TRBJ2-5; 8 bases line up with TRBD1. The CDR3 extends over 13 amino acids. J lost 9 bases, V lost 4 bases, and 8 bases had no gene match. Per germline, CDR1 SGHRS and CDR2 YFSETQ. This chain's CDR3 is CASSATGGMAQYF. The CDR3 nucleotides read TGCGCCAGCAGCGCTACAGGGGGGATGGCCCAGTACTTC.

This chain links TRBV4-3 with TRBJ2-1, with 9 bases aligning to TRBD1. The CDR3 has 19 residues. Germline-derived CDR1 and CDR2 are LGHNA and YSLEER. The V and J ends lost 0 bases and 1 base, in that order; junction bases with no gene match: 10. CDR3 coding DNA: TGCGCCAGCAGCCAAGATTGGGGATTGGGACAGGGATCCTACAATGAGCAGTTCTTC. It yields the protein CASSQDWGLGQGSYNEQFF.

The genes are TRBV12-3 or TRBV12-4 and TRBJ1-1, with unresolved D. The CDR3 consists of 13 residues. Trimming took off 3 bases at V and 3 bases at J, with 8 bases between the two ends. Here the CDR3 reads CASSFDTYTEAFF. CDR3 bases: TGTGCCAGCAGTTTTGACACTTACACTGAAGCTTTCTTT.

This chain links TRBV29-1 with TRBJ2-2; D not certain. The CDR3 loop spans 14 amino acids. Germline V lookup: CDR1 SQVTM, CDR2 ANQGSEA. V was cut by 4 bases and J by 0 bases, with 9 bases left in between. The CDR3 loop reads CSVAWAANTGELFF. In DNA, the CDR3 is TGCAGCGTTGCGTGGGCGGCGAACACCGGGGAGCTGTTTTTT.

In this sample, this clone turned up once. The chain joins TRBV6-5 to TRBJ1-5; D is ambiguous. CDR3 length: 13 amino acids. Trimming left V 5 bases short and J 0 bases short, with 5 bases between. Germline-derived CDR1 and CDR2 are MNHEY and SVGAGI. CDR3 nucleotides: TGTGCCAGCAGTCGGTATAGCAATCAGCCCCAGCATTTT. Protein: CASSRYSNQPQHF.

V usage is TRBV2 and J usage is TRBJ2-7; D might be TRBD2 (6 bases). The germline V gene has CDR1 SNHLY and CDR2 FYNNEI. V shed 8 bases and J shed 5 bases, with 16 bases lying between them. This CDR3 region has 13 residues. The CDR3 DNA reads as TGTGCCAGCTTTTTTGAAGGGGAGGACGAGCAGTACTTC. It codes for CASFFEGEDEQYF.

This clone was found a few times. The J gene is TRBJ1-1, the V gene TRBV9; perhaps TRBD1 as D (5 bases). The CDR3 runs 15 residues. The V gene's germline CDR1 is SGDLS and CDR2 YYNGEE. Deletions cut 0 bases from V and 2 bases from J, with 11 bases between. CDR3 residues: CASSVDGTINTEAFF. The CDR3, as DNA: TGTGCCAGCAGCGTAGACGGGACGATAAACACTGAAGCTTTCTTT.

The rearrangement links TRBV6-4 to TRBJ2-2; TRBD2 aligns across 10 bases. Germline trimming cut 0 bases from V and 6 bases from J; bases unmatched to any gene: 4. The CDR3 extends over 16 amino acids. Per the germline V gene, CDR1 is MRHNA and CDR2 is SNTAGT. CDR3 amino acids: CASSDSPSGGSGELFF. The CDR3 region has the DNA TGTGCCAGCAGTGACTCCCCTAGCGGGGGTTCCGGGGAGCTGTTTTTT.

The V gene is TRBV24-1, the J gene TRBJ2-1; D remains unclear. Germline CDR1 reads KGHDR; CDR2 reads SFDVKD. The V end lost 5 bases, the J end lost 8 bases, and 9 bases lay between the germline ends. The CDR3 is made up of 12 amino acids. In DNA, the CDR3 is TGTGCCACCAGTGGGGGTCTAGATGAGCAGTTCTTC. Translation: CATSGGLDEQFF.

This clone came up once. CDR3 nucleotide sequence: TGTGCCAGCAGCCAAATCGGTTCCGTGAACTATGGCTACACCTTC. Its protein product is CASSQIGSVNYGYTF. The gene calls are TRBV16 and TRBJ1-2; D is unresolved. Trimming pared 2 bases from V and 2 bases from J, leaving 12 bases between. Germline loops: CDR1 KGHSY, CDR2 FQNENV. The CDR3 length is 15 residues.

This sequence joins TRBV7-7 and TRBJ2-1; 7 nucleotides agree with TRBD2. CDR3 size: 18 residues. Germline V CDR1 and CDR2: SSHAT, FNYEAQ (reference sequence). The J segment lost 0 bases and the V segment lost 7 bases, leaving 15 bases of the junction unmatched. The CDR3 here is CASIPAAGDLPSYNEQFF. The CDR3 DNA sequence: TGTGCCAGCATCCCCGCGGCGGGGGACCTCCCCTCCTACAATGAGCAGTTCTTC.

The chain employs TRBV3-1 (or the pseudogene TRBV3-2) and TRBJ2-1; 15 positions agree with TRBD2. CDR1 is LGHDT and CDR2 is YNNKEL in the germline V gene (reference sequence). The CDR3 is made up of 16 amino acids. J gave up 9 bases and V 3 bases, and 6 bases lay outside the gene matches. The CDR3 DNA follows: TGTGCCAGCAGCCAGTGGACTAGCGGGGGGGCTGGTGAGCAGTTCTTC. It codes for CASSQWTSGGAGEQFF.

The CDR3, as DNA: TGTGCCAGCAACAAGGGTTTGAGTCAGCCCCAGCATTTT. Its protein is CASNKGLSQPQHF. The gene calls are TRBV28 and TRBJ1-5; D remains unclear. Germline V lookup: CDR1 MDHEN, CDR2 SYDVKM. The V gene lost 7 bases and the J gene lost 6 bases, with 13 bases spanning the gap. The CDR3 totals 13 residues.